This T cell receptor (beta chain) was identified during a study of blood T cell repertoires in COVID-19. The repertoire was sequenced with immunoSEQ multiplex PCR; TCRdb's copy has only in-frame clones and lacks some. The data contain tens of thousands of clones, roughly 90% of them singletons. Sequences were obtained from peripheral blood. The receptor comes from a human donor with active COVID-19. The donor label of this sample is uncertain.

CDR3 protein: CASSGGTSGHPSTDTQYF. The CDR3, as DNA: TGTGCCAGTAGTGGAGGGACTAGCGGGCACCCAAGCACAGATACGCAGTATTTT. The chain couples TRBV19 to TRBJ2-3; 12 bases match TRBD2. The V gene's germline CDR1 is LNHDA and CDR2 SQIVND (reference sequence). The CDR3 has 18 amino acids. V dropped 5 bases and J dropped 0; count of bases not matched to a gene: 9.